Shown below are 9 T cell receptor beta chains from a single sample sequenced in a study of OX40 agonist ivuxolimab in advanced cancers. Only in-frame clones appear in the TCRdb table, and some are missing; sequencing was by immunoSEQ multiplex PCR. Of some 40,000 clones listed, approximately 85% are singletons. Source: CD4+ or CD8+ T cells sorted from blood, taken in a trial of the OX40 agonist ivuxolimab. The receptors shown here come from an adult with an advanced solid tumor such as melanoma, head and neck, liver or kidney cancer.

The rearrangement joins TRBV6-5 to TRBJ2-7, with TRBD2 matching over 7 bases. After removal of 8 bases from V and 2 bases from J, the junction contained 9 bases not matched to a gene. Per the germline V gene, CDR1 is MNHEY and CDR2 is SVGAGI. CDR3 length: 14 residues. In DNA, the CDR3 is TGTGCCAGCTTTGGTCTAGCGGAACCCTACGAGCAGTACTTC. It codes for CASFGLAEPYEQYF.

The CDR3 reads CASSSSRDLYNEQFF. The CDR3 nucleotides are TGTGCCAGCAGTTCGTCCCGGGACTTGTACAATGAGCAGTTCTTC. V gene TRBV27 combines with J gene TRBJ2-1, with D tentatively TRBD2 (6 bases). Trimming removed 4 bases at V and 4 bases at J, with 14 bases between. Germline V gene sequence: CDR1 MNHEY, CDR2 SMNVEV (reference sequence). This CDR3 has 15 residues.

The rearrangement uses TRBV11-3 and TRBJ2-2; D remains ambiguous. V was cut by 2 bases and J by 2 bases, with 3 bases left in between. The CDR3 extends over 13 amino acids. CDR1 and CDR2 from the germline V gene are SGHNT and YENEEA. CDR3 DNA: TGTGCCAGCAGCTTACTAAACACCGGGGAGCTGTTTTTT. Protein sequence: CASSLLNTGELFF.

This chain uses TRBV13 with TRBJ1-1; D is perhaps TRBD1 (5 bases). The CDR3 runs 13 residues. CDR1 is PRHDT and CDR2 is FYEKMQ in the germline V gene (reference sequence). V lost 5 bases and J 3 bases, leaving 10 bases between the germline ends. CDR3 amino acids: CASSGDRDTEAFF. Here the CDR3 DNA reads TGTGCCAGCAGCGGCGACAGAGACACTGAAGCTTTCTTT.

The rearrangement uses TRBV19 and TRBJ2-1; 9 bases map to TRBD1. CDR1 and CDR2 (germline): LNHDA, SQIVND (reference sequence). V was clipped by 7 bases and J by 0 bases; unmatched bases: 10. The CDR3 spans 17 residues. CDR3 nucleotides: TGTGCCAGTACCTTTTTTTCGGGACAGGGCTCCTACAATGAGCAGTTCTTC. Translated: CASTFFSGQGSYNEQFF.

V gene TRBV7-8 combines with J gene TRBJ2-7; a possible D gene is TRBD2 (5 bases). V lost 1 base, J lost 3 bases, and 10 bases lay in between. CDR3 size: 14 residues. Germline V gene data show CDR1 as SGHVS and CDR2 as FQNEAQ. This chain's CDR3 is CASSLGRGSYEQYF. CDR3 coding DNA: TGTGCCAGCAGCTTAGGTCGGGGAAGCTACGAGCAGTACTTC.

V is TRBV18 and J is TRBJ2-7; D might be TRBD1 (5 bases). The CDR3 loop spans 12 amino acids. Germline CDR1 reads KGHSH; CDR2 reads LQKENI. V was pared by 6 bases and J by 5 bases, with 11 bases between. The CDR3 reads CASSDQGHEQYF. The CDR3 bases are TGTGCCAGCTCTGACCAGGGTCACGAGCAGTACTTC.

The rearrangement uses TRBV18 and TRBJ1-4; D ambiguous. The germline V gene has CDR1 KGHSH and CDR2 LQKENI. This CDR3 has 15 residues. Trimming shortened V by 2 bases and J by 0 bases, and 7 bases separated the two germline ends. The CDR3 here is CASSPFTATNEKLFF. The CDR3 nucleotides read TGTGCCAGCTCACCATTTACAGCAACTAATGAAAAACTGTTTTTT.

This clone was counted a few times. The V gene is TRBV30, the J gene TRBJ1-1, with a weak D call TRBD1 (6 bases). The CDR3 runs 12 residues. Trimming cost V 3 bases and J 4 bases, with 9 bases left between them. The germline CDR1 and CDR2 sequences are GTSNPN and SVGIG (reference sequence). CDR3 DNA: TGTGCCTGGAGCCGAGGGGGCACTGAAGCTTTCTTT. Translated, it gives CAWSRGGTEAFF.